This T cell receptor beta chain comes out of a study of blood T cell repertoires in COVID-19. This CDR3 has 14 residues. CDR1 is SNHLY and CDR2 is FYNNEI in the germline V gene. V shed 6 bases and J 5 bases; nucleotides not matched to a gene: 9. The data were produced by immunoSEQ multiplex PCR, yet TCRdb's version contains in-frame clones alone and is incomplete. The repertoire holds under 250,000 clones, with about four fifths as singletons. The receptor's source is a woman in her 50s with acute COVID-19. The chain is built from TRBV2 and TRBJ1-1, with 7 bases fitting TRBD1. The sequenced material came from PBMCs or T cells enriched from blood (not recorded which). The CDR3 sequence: CASSEQGQGTEAFF. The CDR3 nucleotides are TGTGCCAGCAGCGAACAGGGGCAGGGTACTGAAGCTTTCTTT.